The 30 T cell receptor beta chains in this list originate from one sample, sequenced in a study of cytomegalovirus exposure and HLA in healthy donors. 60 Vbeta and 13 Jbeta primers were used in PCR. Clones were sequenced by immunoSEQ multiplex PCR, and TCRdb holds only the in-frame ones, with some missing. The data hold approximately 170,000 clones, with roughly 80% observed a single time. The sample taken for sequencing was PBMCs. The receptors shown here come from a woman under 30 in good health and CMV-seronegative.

The CDR3 DNA sequence: TGCGCCAGCAGCCAAGTCACGGGGAGCTCCTACGAGCAGTACTTC. Its translation is CASSQVTGSSYEQYF. This chain connects TRBV4-1 to TRBJ2-7, with TRBD2 as a possible D gene (5 bases). The CDR3 has 15 amino acids. The V and J ends lost 1 base and 0 bases respectively, with 10 bases between them. Germline CDR1 reads MGHRA; CDR2 reads YSYEKL.

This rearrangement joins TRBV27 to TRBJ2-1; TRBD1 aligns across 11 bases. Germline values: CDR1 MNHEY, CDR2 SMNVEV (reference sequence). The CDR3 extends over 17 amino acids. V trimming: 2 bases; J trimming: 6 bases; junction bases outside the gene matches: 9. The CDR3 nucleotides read TGTGCCAGCAGTTTAGGGGTAGGGGGACAGGGGGGCAATGAGCAGTTCTTC. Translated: CASSLGVGGQGGNEQFF.

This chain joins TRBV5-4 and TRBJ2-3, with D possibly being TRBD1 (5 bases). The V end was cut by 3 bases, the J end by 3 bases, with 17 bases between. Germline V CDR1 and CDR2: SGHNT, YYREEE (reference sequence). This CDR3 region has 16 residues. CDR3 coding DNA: TGTGCCAGCAGCTCTGCAGGGATTGCGCAGACAGATACGCAGTATTTT. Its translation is CASSSAGIAQTDTQYF.

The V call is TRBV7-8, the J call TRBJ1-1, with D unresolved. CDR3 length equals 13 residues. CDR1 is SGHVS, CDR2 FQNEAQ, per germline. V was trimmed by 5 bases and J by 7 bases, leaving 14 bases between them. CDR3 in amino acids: CASSPGRGREAFF. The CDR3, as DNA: TGTGCCAGCAGCCCTGGACGGGGTCGTGAAGCTTTCTTT.

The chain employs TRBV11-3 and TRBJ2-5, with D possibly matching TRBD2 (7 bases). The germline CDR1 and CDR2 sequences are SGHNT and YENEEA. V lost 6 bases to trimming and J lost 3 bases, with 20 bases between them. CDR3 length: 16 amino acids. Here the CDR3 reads CASSGGIGGAEETQYF. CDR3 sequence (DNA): TGTGCCAGCAGTGGGGGTATAGGGGGGGCCGAAGAGACCCAGTACTTC.

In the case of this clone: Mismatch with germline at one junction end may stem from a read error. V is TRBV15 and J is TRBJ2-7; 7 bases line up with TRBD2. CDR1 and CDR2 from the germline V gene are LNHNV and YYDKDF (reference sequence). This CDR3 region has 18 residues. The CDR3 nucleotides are TGTGCCACCAGCAGAGGGGCTAGCGGACACGCTCGGGCCAACGAGCAGTGCTTC. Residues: CATSRGASGHARANEQCF. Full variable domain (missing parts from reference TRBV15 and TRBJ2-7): DAMVIQNPRYQVTQFGKPVTLSCSQTLNHNVMYWYQQKSSQAPKLLFHYYDKDFNNEADTPDNFQSRRPNTSFCFLDIRSPGLGDTAMYLCATSRGASGHARANEQCFGPGTRLTVT.

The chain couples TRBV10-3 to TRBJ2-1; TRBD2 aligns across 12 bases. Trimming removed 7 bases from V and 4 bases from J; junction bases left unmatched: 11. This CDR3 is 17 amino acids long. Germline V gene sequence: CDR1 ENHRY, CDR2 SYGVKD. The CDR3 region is CAIKIEGLAGEYNEQFF. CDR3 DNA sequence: TGTGCCATCAAGATCGAGGGACTAGCGGGCGAGTACAATGAGCAGTTCTTC.

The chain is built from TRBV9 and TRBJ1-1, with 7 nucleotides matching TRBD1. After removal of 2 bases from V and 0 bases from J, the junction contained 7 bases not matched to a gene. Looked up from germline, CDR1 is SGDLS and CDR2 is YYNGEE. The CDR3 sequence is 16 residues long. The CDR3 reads CASSVLGQYLNTEAFF. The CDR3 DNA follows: TGTGCCAGCAGCGTTTTGGGACAGTATTTGAACACTGAAGCTTTCTTT.

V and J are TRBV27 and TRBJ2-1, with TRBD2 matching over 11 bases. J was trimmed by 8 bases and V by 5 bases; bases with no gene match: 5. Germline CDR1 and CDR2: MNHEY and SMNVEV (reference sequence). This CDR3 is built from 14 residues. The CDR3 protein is CASSLLAGVHEQFF. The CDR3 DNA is TGTGCCAGCAGTCTACTAGCGGGAGTACATGAGCAGTTCTTC.

Here the CDR3 DNA reads TGCGCCAGCAGTGAGCTTAAGCCGAATCTTAAAGAGACCCAGTACTTC. Protein product: CASSELKPNLKETQYF. The V and J genes are TRBV10-1 and TRBJ2-5, with D hard to call. This CDR3 spans 16 amino acids. V was shortened by 2 bases and J by 3 bases, with 16 bases between the two germline ends. CDR1 and CDR2 from the germline V gene are WNHNN and SYGVQD (reference sequence).

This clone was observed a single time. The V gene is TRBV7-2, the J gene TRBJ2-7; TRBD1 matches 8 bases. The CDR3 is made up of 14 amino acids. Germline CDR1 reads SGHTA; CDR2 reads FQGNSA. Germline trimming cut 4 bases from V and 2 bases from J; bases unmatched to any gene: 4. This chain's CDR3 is CASSSLTGAYEQYF. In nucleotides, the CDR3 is TGTGCCAGCAGCTCCCTGACAGGGGCCTACGAGCAGTACTTC.

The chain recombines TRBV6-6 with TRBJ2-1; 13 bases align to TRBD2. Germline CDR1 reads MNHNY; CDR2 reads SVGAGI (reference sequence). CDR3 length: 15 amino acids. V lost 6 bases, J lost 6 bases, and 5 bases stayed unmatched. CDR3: CASRNGLAGVNEQFF. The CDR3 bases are TGTGCCAGCAGAAACGGACTAGCGGGAGTCAATGAGCAGTTCTTC.

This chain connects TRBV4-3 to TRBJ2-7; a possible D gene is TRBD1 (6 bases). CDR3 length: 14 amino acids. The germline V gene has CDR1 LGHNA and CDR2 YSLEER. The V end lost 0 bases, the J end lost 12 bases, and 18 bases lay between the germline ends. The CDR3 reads CASSQDLDPGTLYF. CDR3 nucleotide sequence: TGCGCCAGCAGCCAAGATTTGGACCCCGGGACATTGTACTTC.

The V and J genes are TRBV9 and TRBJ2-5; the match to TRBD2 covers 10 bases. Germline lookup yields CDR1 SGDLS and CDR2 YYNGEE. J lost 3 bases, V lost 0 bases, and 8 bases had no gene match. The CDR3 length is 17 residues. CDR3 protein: CASSVGRTSGPKETQYF. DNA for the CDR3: TGTGCCAGCAGCGTAGGGCGGACTAGCGGACCCAAAGAGACCCAGTACTTC.

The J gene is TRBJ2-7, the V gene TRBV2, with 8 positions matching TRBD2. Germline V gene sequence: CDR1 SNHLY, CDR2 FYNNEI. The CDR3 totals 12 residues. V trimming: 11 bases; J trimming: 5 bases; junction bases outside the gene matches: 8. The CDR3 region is CAVPGGEHEQYF. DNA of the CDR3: TGTGCCGTCCCCGGGGGGGAGCACGAGCAGTACTTC.

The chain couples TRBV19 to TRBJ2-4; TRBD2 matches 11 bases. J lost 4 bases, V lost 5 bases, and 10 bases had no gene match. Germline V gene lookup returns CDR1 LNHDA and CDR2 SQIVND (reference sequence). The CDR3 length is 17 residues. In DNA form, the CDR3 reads TGTGCCAGTAGTGTCGGGCTAGCGGGAGGTTGGAAAAACATTCAGTACTTC. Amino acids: CASSVGLAGGWKNIQYF.

This CDR3 is CASHYIQGSTYEQYF. The CDR3 nucleotides are TGTGCCAGCCATTATATTCAGGGGTCCACCTACGAGCAGTACTTC. V and J are TRBV27 and TRBJ2-7; the D gene is possibly TRBD1 (6 bases). The V end was cut by 8 bases, the J end by 2 bases, with 19 bases between. The CDR3 runs to 15 residues. CDR1 is MNHEY, CDR2 SMNVEV, per germline (reference sequence).

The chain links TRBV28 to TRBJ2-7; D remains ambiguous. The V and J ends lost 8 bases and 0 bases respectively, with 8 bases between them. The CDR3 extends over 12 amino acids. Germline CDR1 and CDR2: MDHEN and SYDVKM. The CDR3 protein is CASCGDSYEQYF. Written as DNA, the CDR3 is TGTGCCAGCTGCGGAGACTCCTACGAGCAGTACTTC.

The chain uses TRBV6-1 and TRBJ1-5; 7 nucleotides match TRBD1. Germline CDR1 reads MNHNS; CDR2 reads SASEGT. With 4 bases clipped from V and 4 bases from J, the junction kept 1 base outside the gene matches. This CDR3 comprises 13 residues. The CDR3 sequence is CASSGDRNQPQHF. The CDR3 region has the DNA TGTGCCAGCAGTGGGGACAGAAATCAGCCCCAGCATTTT.

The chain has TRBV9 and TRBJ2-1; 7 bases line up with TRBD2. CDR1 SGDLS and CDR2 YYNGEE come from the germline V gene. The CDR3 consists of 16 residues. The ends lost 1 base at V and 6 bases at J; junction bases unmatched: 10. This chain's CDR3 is CASSVTGTILSNEQFF. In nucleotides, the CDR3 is TGTGCCAGCAGCGTAACGGGGACTATTCTTTCCAATGAGCAGTTCTTC.

This chain's CDR3 is CASSGRRQGKNEKLFF. The DNA of the CDR3 is TGTGCCAGCAGCGGAAGACGACAGGGGAAAAATGAAAAACTGTTTTTT. The genes are TRBV9 and TRBJ1-4; 8 bases line up with TRBD1. The CDR3 extends over 16 amino acids. The trim removed 3 bases at V and 5 bases at J, leaving 9 bases unmatched. Germline CDR1 SGDLS, CDR2 YYNGEE. Drawing the rest from reference TRBV9 and TRBJ1-4, the complete variable domain is DSGVTQTPKHLITATGQRVTLRCSPRSGDLSVYWYQQSLDQGLQFLIQYYNGEERAKGNILERFSAQQFPDLHSELNLSSLELGDSALYFCASSGRRQGKNEKLFFGSGTQLSVL.

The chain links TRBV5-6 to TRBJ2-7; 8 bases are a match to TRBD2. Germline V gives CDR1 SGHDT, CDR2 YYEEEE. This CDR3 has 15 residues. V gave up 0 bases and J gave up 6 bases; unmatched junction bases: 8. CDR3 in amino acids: CASSLAGGEPGEQYF. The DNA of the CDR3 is TGTGCCAGCAGCTTGGCGGGAGGGGAGCCTGGCGAGCAGTACTTC.

CDR3 protein: CASSTGYSYEQYF. CDR3 in DNA: TGTGCCAGCTCCACCGGGTACTCCTACGAGCAGTACTTC. V and J are TRBV27 and TRBJ2-7; D gene ambiguous. The CDR3 is 13 amino acids. Germline V CDR1 and CDR2: MNHEY, SMNVEV (reference sequence). Trimming left V 8 bases short and J 0 bases short, with 11 bases between.

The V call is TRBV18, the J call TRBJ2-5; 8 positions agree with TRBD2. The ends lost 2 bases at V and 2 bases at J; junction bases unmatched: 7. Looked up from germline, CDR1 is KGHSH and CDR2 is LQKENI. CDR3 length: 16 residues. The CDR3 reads CASSPRPGLGQETQYF. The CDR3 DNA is TGTGCCAGCTCACCAAGACCGGGACTAGGTCAAGAGACCCAGTACTTC.

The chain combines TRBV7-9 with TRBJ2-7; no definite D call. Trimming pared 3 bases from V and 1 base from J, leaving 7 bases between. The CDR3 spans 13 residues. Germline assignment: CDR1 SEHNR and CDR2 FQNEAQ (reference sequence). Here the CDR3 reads CASSFRDSYEQYF. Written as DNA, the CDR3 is TGTGCCAGCAGCTTCCGAGATTCCTACGAGCAGTACTTC.

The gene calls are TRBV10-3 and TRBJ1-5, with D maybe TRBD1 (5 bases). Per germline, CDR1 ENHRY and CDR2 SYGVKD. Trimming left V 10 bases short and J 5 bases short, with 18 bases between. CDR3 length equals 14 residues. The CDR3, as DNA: TGTGCCACCGGGCGGGGGGACCTTTATCAGCCCCAGCATTTT. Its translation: CATGRGDLYQPQHF.

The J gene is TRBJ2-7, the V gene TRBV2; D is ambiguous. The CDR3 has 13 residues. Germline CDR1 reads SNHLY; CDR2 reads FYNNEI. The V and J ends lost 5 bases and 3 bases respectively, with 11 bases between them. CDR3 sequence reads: CASSRLVDYEQYF. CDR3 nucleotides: TGTGCCAGCAGTCGGCTAGTAGACTACGAGCAGTACTTC.

As DNA, the CDR3 is TGTGCCAGTATTGAGACAGGGACGGTCGGTACGCAGTATTTT. Its translation: CASIETGTVGTQYF. The chain carries TRBV19 and TRBJ2-3; 7 bases align to TRBD1. Germline V gene lookup returns CDR1 LNHDA and CDR2 SQIVND (reference sequence). The CDR3 has 14 residues. V gave up 7 bases and J gave up 8 bases; unmatched junction bases: 12.

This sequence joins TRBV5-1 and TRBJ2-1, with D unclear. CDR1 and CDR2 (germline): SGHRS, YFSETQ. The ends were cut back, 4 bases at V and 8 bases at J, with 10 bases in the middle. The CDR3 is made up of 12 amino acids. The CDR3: CASSLGLDEQFF. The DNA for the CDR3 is TGCGCCAGCAGCCTAGGTCTCGATGAGCAGTTCTTC.

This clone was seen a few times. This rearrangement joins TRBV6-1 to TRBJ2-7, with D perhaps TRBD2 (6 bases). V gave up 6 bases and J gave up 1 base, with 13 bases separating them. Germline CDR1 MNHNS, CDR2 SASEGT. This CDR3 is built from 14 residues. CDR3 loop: CASSSSGTSYEQYF. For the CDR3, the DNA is TGTGCCAGCAGCAGCTCAGGGACTTCCTACGAGCAGTACTTC.